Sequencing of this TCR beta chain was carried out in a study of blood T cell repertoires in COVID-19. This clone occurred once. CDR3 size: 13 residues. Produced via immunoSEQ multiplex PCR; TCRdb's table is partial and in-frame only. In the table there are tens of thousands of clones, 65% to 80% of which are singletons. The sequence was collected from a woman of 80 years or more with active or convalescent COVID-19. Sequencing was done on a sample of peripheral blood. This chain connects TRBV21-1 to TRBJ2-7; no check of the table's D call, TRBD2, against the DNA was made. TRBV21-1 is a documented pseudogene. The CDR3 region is CASSAGTRYEQYF. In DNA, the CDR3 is TGTGCCAGCAGCGCGGGGACTCGCTACGAGCAGTACTTC.